This T cell receptor (beta chain) was captured by sequencing in a study of cytomegalovirus exposure and HLA in healthy donors. Points from the study as a whole: In vitro testing confirmed a few CMV-associated chains as specific for CMV antigens.

Trimming stripped 0 bases from V and 2 bases from J, with 8 bases between. CDR1 MNHEY and CDR2 SVGAGI come from the germline V gene. The CDR3 runs 15 residues. As concerns this clone: Its antigen is unidentified.

Sequencing was performed with immunoSEQ multiplex PCR; in TCRdb, only in-frame clones are kept and a portion is missing. The data show 250,000 to 400,000 clones, approximately 86% seen once. The receptor's source is a man aged 25 to 45 in good health and CMV-seronegative. The sequencing input was PBMCs. The genes are TRBV6-5 and TRBJ1-3; TRBD1 might be the D (5 bases). In DNA, the CDR3 is TGTGCCAGCAGTTACTCGTGGGGGGCTGGAAACACCATATATTTT. It yields the protein CASSYSWGAGNTIYF.